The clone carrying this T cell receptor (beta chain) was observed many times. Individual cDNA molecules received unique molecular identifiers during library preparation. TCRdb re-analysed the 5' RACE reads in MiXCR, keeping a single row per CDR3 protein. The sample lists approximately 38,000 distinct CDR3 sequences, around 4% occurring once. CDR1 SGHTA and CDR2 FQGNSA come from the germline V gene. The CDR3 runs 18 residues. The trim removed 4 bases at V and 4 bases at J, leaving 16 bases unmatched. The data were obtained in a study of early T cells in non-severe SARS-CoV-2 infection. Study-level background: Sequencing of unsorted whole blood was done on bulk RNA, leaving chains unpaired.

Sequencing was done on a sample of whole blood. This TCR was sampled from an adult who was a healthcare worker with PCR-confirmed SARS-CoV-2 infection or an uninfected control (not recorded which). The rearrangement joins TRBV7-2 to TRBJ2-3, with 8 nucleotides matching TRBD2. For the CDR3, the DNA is TGTGCCAGCAGCTCCCCAGGGGTAGCGGGACTAGTCTCAGATACGCAGTATTTT. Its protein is CASSSPGVAGLVSDTQYF. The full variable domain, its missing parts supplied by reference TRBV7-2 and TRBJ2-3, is GAGVSQSPSNKVTEKGKDVELRCDPISGHTALYWYRQSLGQGLEFLIYFQGNSAPDKSGLPSDRFSAERTGGSVSTLTIQRTQQEDSAVYLCASSSPGVAGLVSDTQYFGPGTRLTVL.